A single sample gave rise to the 23 T cell receptor beta chains below, sequenced in a study of patients and donors after allogeneic stem cell transplantation (dated by TCRdb to the early 2020s). Receptor amplification or capture employed RT-PCR. Sequencing relied on a NextSeq 550. The public reads were reprocessed in TCRdb via fastp at Q25 and MiXCR, keeping in-frame beta chains. Rows with a matching CDR3 protein are joined into one entry that keeps the most common DNA and genes. The sample profile shows approximately 200,000 distinct CDR3 sequences; 41% of them were found once. The ten largest make up approximately 30% of the sample. Material for sequencing was blood, either unsorted or a sorted T cell fraction (not recorded which). Receptors originate from a human donor who was either an allogeneic HSCT recipient or a stem cell or donor lymphocyte infusion donor (not recorded which). It is not recorded whose cells these are; they may come from a transplant donor.

The rearrangement joins TRBV25-1 to TRBJ1-3; D uncertain. The CDR3 runs 12 residues. V lost 2 bases and J lost 2, with 1 base in between. Germline CDR1 reads MGHDK; CDR2 reads SYGVNS. The CDR3 DNA reads TGTGCCAGCAGTGAACCTGGAAACACCATATATTTT. Protein sequence: CASSEPGNTIYF.

This chain connects TRBV6-5 to TRBJ2-7; D might be TRBD1 (6 bases). Trimming left V 2 bases short and J 0 bases short, with 11 bases between. Germline V gives CDR1 MNHEY, CDR2 SVGAGI. CDR3 length: 15 amino acids. The CDR3: CASSYNGQLSYEQYF. CDR3 bases: TGTGCCAGCAGTTACAACGGACAGCTCTCCTACGAGCAGTACTTC.

This clonotype was observed a handful of times. As DNA, the CDR3 is TGCAGCGTCGGACAGGGAAACTACGAGCAGTACTTC. Translated, it gives CSVGQGNYEQYF. The chain recombines TRBV29-1 with TRBJ2-7; 8 bases fit TRBD1. This CDR3 region has 12 residues. Trimming took 6 bases from V and 3 from J; bases not matched to a gene: 4. CDR1 SQVTM and CDR2 ANQGSEA come from the germline V gene.

The chain has TRBV21-1 and TRBJ1-2. TRBV21-1 is listed as a pseudogene. The CDR3 has 12 residues. This CDR3 is CASSQCYYGYTF. As DNA, the CDR3 is TGTGCCAGCAGCCAGTGTTACTATGGCTACACCTTC.

This chain joins TRBV4-3 and TRBJ2-7; 9 bases map to TRBD1. The trim removed 3 bases at V and 5 bases at J, leaving 5 bases unmatched. The CDR3 runs 14 residues. The germline V gene encodes CDR1 LGHNA and CDR2 YSLEER. The CDR3 sequence: CASSQSGTGHEQYF. In nucleotides, the CDR3 is TGCGCCAGCAGCCAGTCCGGGACAGGGCACGAGCAGTACTTC.

This clonotype was counted between two and nine times. The J gene is TRBJ2-5, the V gene TRBV28; no clear D gene. The germline gives CDR1 MDHEN, CDR2 SYDVKM. This CDR3 is built from 10 residues. Trimming removed 8 bases at V and 5 bases at J, with 6 bases between. CDR3 loop: CASFGETQYF. The CDR3 DNA is TGTGCCAGCTTTGGCGAGACCCAGTACTTC.

This clonotype showed up just a few times. This chain's CDR3 is CASMRTEPNEKLFF. The CDR3 nucleotides are TGTGCCAGCATGAGGACAGAACCTAATGAAAAACTGTTTTTT. The chain employs TRBV2 and TRBJ1-4; a possible D gene is TRBD1 (6 bases). The V gene's germline CDR1 is SNHLY and CDR2 FYNNEI. With 7 bases removed from V and 3 bases from J, the gap between germline ends came to 12 bases. CDR3 length: 14 amino acids.

This clonotype was seen a handful of times. The rearrangement uses TRBV4-3 and TRBJ2-1, with TRBD2 matching 9 bases. The CDR3 sequence is 18 residues long. After removal of 0 bases from V and 5 bases from J, the junction contained 11 bases not matched to a gene. Per the germline V gene, CDR1 is LGHNA and CDR2 is YSLEER. As DNA, the CDR3 is TGCGCCAGCAGCCAAGAAGGGAGGCGGGAGGGCCCCCACAATGAGCAGTTCTTC. Its protein product is CASSQEGRREGPHNEQFF.

The rearrangement links TRBV28 to TRBJ2-3; no definite D call. This CDR3 has 12 amino acids. V lost 4 bases and J lost 4, with 6 bases in between. The germline V gene has CDR1 MDHEN and CDR2 SYDVKM. CDR3 DNA: TGTGCCAGCAGTTCCATACCAGATACGCAGTATTTT. It encodes CASSSIPDTQYF.

The chain employs TRBV6-5 and TRBJ2-7; the D is unclear. The germline V gene encodes CDR1 MNHEY and CDR2 SVGAGI. The CDR3 is 11 residues long. Trimming removed 6 bases at V and 3 bases at J, with 6 bases between. The CDR3: CASRTIYEQYF. CDR3 DNA sequence: TGTGCCAGCAGAACGATCTACGAGCAGTACTTC.

This clonotype was seen once. The V call is TRBV9, the J call TRBJ1-2, with D possibly matching TRBD1 (6 bases). Germline CDR1 SGDLS, CDR2 YYNGEE. Trimming cost V 3 bases and J 0 bases, with 18 bases left between them. CDR3 size: 17 residues. CDR3 loop: CASSADRWIRANYGYTF. The DNA for the CDR3 is TGTGCCAGCAGCGCCGACAGGTGGATAAGGGCTAACTATGGCTACACCTTC. Together with reference TRBV9 and TRBJ1-2, the CDR3 gives the full variable domain: DSGVTQTPKHLITATGQRVTLRCSPRSGDLSVYWYQQSLDQGLQFLIQYYNGEERAKGNILERFSAQQFPDLHSELNLSSLELGDSALYFCASSADRWIRANYGYTFGSGTRLTVV.

The rearrangement uses TRBV12-3 or TRBV12-4 and TRBJ1-1; no definite D call. The V end was cut by 4 bases, the J end by 1 base, with 7 bases between. The CDR3 extends over 13 amino acids. DNA of the CDR3: TGTGCCAGCAGTTACGCCCCGAACACTGAAGCTTTCTTT. This sequence encodes CASSYAPNTEAFF.

This clonotype appeared a few times. The chain recombines TRBV24-1 with TRBJ1-5; 7 positions agree with TRBD1. The V and J ends lost 4 bases and 3 bases, in that order; junction bases with no gene match: 2. This CDR3 spans 14 amino acids. From germline, CDR1 is KGHDR and CDR2 SFDVKD. The CDR3 DNA reads as TGTGCCACCAGTGAGGACAGGCTCAATCAGCCCCAGCATTTT. Translation: CATSEDRLNQPQHF.

The CDR3 protein is CASLGTGGYTF. The DNA of the CDR3 is TGTGCCAGCCTAGGGACGGGTGGCTACACCTTC. This rearrangement joins TRBV12-3 or TRBV12-4 to TRBJ1-2; possibly TRBD1 for D (5 bases). V was clipped by 8 bases and J by 7 bases, with 11 bases between them. The CDR3 loop spans 11 amino acids.

CDR3 region: CASTLGGFDYEQYF. The DNA of the CDR3 is TGTGCCAGCACCCTTGGGGGTTTTGACTACGAGCAGTACTTC. The V and J genes are TRBV12-3 or TRBV12-4 and TRBJ2-7, with D perhaps matching TRBD1 or TRBD2 (5 bases each). The V end was cut by 7 bases, the J end by 3 bases, with 16 bases between. This CDR3 is 14 amino acids long.

This rearrangement joins TRBV6-5 to TRBJ1-1; D possibly corresponds to TRBD1 (6 bases). CDR3 size: 18 residues. Deletions cut 6 bases from V and 0 bases from J, with 23 bases between. Germline CDR1 and CDR2: MNHEY and SVGAGI. This CDR3 reads CASRTWGGTSGLNTEAFF. Here the CDR3 DNA reads TGTGCCAGCAGGACCTGGGGTGGGACATCGGGGCTGAACACTGAAGCTTTCTTT.

V and J are TRBV7-6 and TRBJ1-4; D unresolved. The CDR3 totals 14 residues. The germline V gene has CDR1 SGHVS and CDR2 FNYEAQ. V was clipped by 0 bases and J by 3 bases, with 5 bases between them. This CDR3 reads CASSLAEANEKLFF. CDR3 nucleotides: TGTGCCAGCAGCTTAGCGGAGGCTAATGAAAAACTGTTTTTT.

V usage is TRBV2 and J usage is TRBJ2-1; TRBD2 aligns across 9 bases. CDR1 SNHLY and CDR2 FYNNEI come from the germline V gene. This CDR3 spans 13 amino acids. J gave up 10 bases and V 6 bases, and 7 bases lay outside the gene matches. The CDR3 DNA reads as TGTGCCAGCAGGAGTAGCGGGAGTCGGGAGCAGTTCTTC. Its protein product is CASRSSGSREQFF.

The J gene is TRBJ2-1, the V gene TRBV11-3, with a tentative D call TRBD2 (6 bases). Germline V lookup: CDR1 SGHNT, CDR2 YENEEA. The V gene lost 3 bases and the J gene lost 5 bases, with 17 bases spanning the gap. There are 16 residues in the CDR3. The CDR3 reads CASSFAGGSFDNEQFF. CDR3 DNA: TGTGCCAGCAGCTTCGCCGGAGGGAGCTTCGACAATGAGCAGTTCTTC. The variable domain in full, completed from reference TRBV11-3 and TRBJ2-1, reads EAGVVQSPRYKIIEKKQPVAFWCNPISGHNTLYWYLQNLGQGPELLIRYENEEAVDDSQLPKDRFSAERLKGVDSTLKIQPAELGDSAVYLCASSFAGGSFDNEQFFGPGTRLTVL.

This chain joins TRBV5-1 and TRBJ2-7; D ambiguous. In germline, CDR1 is SGHRS, CDR2 YFSETQ. The CDR3 covers 14 residues. The V and J ends lost 1 base and 5 bases respectively, with 13 bases between them. The CDR3, as DNA: TGCGCCAGCAGCTTGTATGGCCAGCTCGACGAGCAGTACTTC. Protein product: CASSLYGQLDEQYF.

This clonotype was found a few times. The genes are TRBV24-1 and TRBJ2-1; the D gene is possibly TRBD2 (6 bases). The CDR3 consists of 17 residues. The V gene lost 3 bases and the J gene lost 4 bases, with 18 bases spanning the gap. Germline CDR1 is KGHDR and CDR2 is SFDVKD. DNA of the CDR3: TGTGCCACCAGTGATGGGTCTACCGGGACTGGTTACAATGAGCAGTTCTTC. It is translated as CATSDGSTGTGYNEQFF.

The genes are TRBV5-1 and TRBJ1-1, with TRBD1 as a possible D gene (6 bases). The V end was cut by 4 bases, the J end by 4 bases, with 17 bases between. The CDR3 is made up of 15 amino acids. The germline gives CDR1 SGHRS, CDR2 YFSETQ. CDR3 bases: TGCGCCAGCAGCCGAGCCACAGGGCTCGTCACTGAAGCTTTCTTT. Encoded protein: CASSRATGLVTEAFF.

Turning to this clonotype: At one end the junction does not follow the germline gene, possibly because of a read error. The CDR3 region has the DNA TGTGCCAGCTCACCATCTGGGGCTCCCCGGTTTATCCCCTTT. It encodes CASSPSGAPRFIPF. J is TRBJ1-1 and V is TRBV18; possibly TRBD1 for D (5 bases). The germline V gene encodes CDR1 KGHSH and CDR2 LQKENI. This CDR3 contains 14 residues. The whole variable domain, filled in from reference TRBV18 and TRBJ1-1, reads NAGVMQNPRHLVRRRGQEARLRCSPMKGHSHVYWYRQLPEEGLKFMVYLQKENIIDESGMPKERFSAEFPKEGPSILRIQQVVRGDSAAYFCASSPSGAPRFIPFGQGTRLTVV.